The 9 T cell receptor beta chains presented below share a single source sample, sequenced in a study of identical twins. TCRdb analysed the 5' RACE reads with MiXCR anew, one entry per CDR3 protein. Of under 250,000 distinct CDR3 sequences in the sample, 10% to 15% were seen once. The same data also contributed to another study, on yellow fever vaccine responses in identical twins.

Specimen: memory (CD45RO+) T cells sorted from blood. The receptors were gathered from a woman aged 18-29 years in good health.

This chain links TRBV25-1 with TRBJ2-7; the D is unclear. The V gene's germline CDR1 is MGHDK and CDR2 SYGVNS. V lost 2 bases and J 7 bases, leaving 18 bases between the germline ends. There are 15 residues in the CDR3. The CDR3 is CASSEADRSWAEQYF. Here the CDR3 DNA reads TGTGCCAGCAGTGAAGCGGACCGATCGTGGGCGGAGCAGTACTTC.

J is TRBJ1-5 and V is TRBV2, with TRBD1 as a possible D gene (6 bases). The V end lost 6 bases, the J end lost 11 bases, and 17 bases lay between the germline ends. Per the germline V gene, CDR1 is SNHLY and CDR2 is FYNNEI. This CDR3 is built from 13 residues. The CDR3 protein is CASRGNTGRAQHF. The CDR3 coding sequence is TGTGCCAGCAGGGGGAATACAGGGAGGGCCCAGCATTTT.

This clonotype was counted a few times. The chain recombines TRBV5-1 with TRBJ1-4, with no clear D. Trimming shortened V by 5 bases and J by 0 bases, and 17 bases separated the two germline ends. The CDR3 loop spans 17 amino acids. Germline-derived CDR1 and CDR2 are SGHRS and YFSETQ. The CDR3 DNA reads as TGCGCCAGCAGATCCGAGACGAGCCCGGCAACTAATGAAAAACTGTTTTTT. This sequence encodes CASRSETSPATNEKLFF.

The sample holds many counts of this clonotype. The chain combines TRBV5-1 with TRBJ2-3; TRBD2 agrees at 14 bases. CDR1 SGHRS and CDR2 YFSETQ come from the germline V gene. J gave up 5 bases and V 3 bases, and 5 bases lay outside the gene matches. The CDR3 is 16 amino acids. The DNA for the CDR3 is TGCGCCAGCAGCTGGACCGGACTAGCGGGAGGAGATACGCAGTATTTT. This sequence encodes CASSWTGLAGGDTQYF.

This clonotype appeared a few times. The rearrangement uses TRBV19 and TRBJ1-1; D not certain. The CDR3 is made up of 13 amino acids. The V end was cut by 4 bases, the J end by 3 bases, with 9 bases between. Germline V gene sequence: CDR1 LNHDA, CDR2 SQIVND (reference sequence). The CDR3 DNA sequence: TGTGCCAGTAGTACTCGGAGTCACACTGAAGCTTTCTTT. Residues: CASSTRSHTEAFF.

This clonotype has more than one count but fewer than ten. The chain joins TRBV5-1 to TRBJ1-6; D perhaps matches TRBD1 (5 bases). V lost 4 bases and J 11 bases, leaving 19 bases between the germline ends. CDR3 length: 15 residues. Germline assignment: CDR1 SGHRS and CDR2 YFSETQ. CDR3 nucleotide sequence: TGCGCCAGCAGCCTGGGGGAGGGCGTGGGGACACCCCTCCACTTT. Its protein is CASSLGEGVGTPLHF.

This clonotype turned up a few times. The chain links TRBV28 to TRBJ1-6; the D gene is possibly TRBD1 (5 bases). There are 13 residues in the CDR3. V was shortened by 4 bases and J by 10 bases, with 11 bases between the two germline ends. CDR1 and CDR2 (germline): MDHEN, SYDVKM. The CDR3 reads CASSSGRDSPLHF. The CDR3 DNA reads TGTGCCAGCAGTTCAGGGAGGGACTCACCCCTCCACTTT.

This clonotype was picked up many times. The rearrangement joins TRBV15 to TRBJ2-4; 7 bases map to TRBD2. V dropped 0 bases and J dropped 8; count of bases not matched to a gene: 4. This CDR3 region has 14 residues. The germline V gene has CDR1 LNHNV and CDR2 YYDKDF (reference sequence). This chain's CDR3 is CATSRDMLADIQYF. For the CDR3, the DNA is TGTGCCACCAGCAGAGATATGCTAGCGGACATTCAGTACTTC.

This clonotype was counted at least ten times. This chain connects TRBV3-1 to TRBJ2-3; no reliable D call. V lost 3 bases to trimming and J lost 4 bases, with 8 bases between them. The CDR3 has 13 residues. The germline V gene has CDR1 LGHDT and CDR2 YNNKEL (reference sequence). In nucleotides, the CDR3 is TGTGCCAGCAGCCAGGGTTCCCCAGATACGCAGTATTTT. Protein: CASSQGSPDTQYF.